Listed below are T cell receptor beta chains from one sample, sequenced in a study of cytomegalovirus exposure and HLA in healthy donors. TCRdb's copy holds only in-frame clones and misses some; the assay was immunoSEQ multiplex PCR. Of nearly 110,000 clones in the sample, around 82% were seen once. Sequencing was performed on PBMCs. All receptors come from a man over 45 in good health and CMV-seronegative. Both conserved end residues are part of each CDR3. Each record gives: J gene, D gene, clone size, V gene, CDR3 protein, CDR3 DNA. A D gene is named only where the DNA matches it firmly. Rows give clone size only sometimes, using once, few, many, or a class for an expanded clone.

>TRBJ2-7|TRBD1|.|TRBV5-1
CASGDTGGASYEQYF
TGCGCCAGCGGCGATACAGGGGGCGCCTCCTACGAGCAGTACTTC
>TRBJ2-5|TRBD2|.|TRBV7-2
CASTYLAGAAQYF
TGTGCCAGCACCTACCTAGCGGGGGCCGCCCAGTACTTC
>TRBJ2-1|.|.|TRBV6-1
CASSGRAKGNDEQFF
TGTGCCAGCAGTGGGAGGGCTAAGGGGAACGATGAGCAGTTCTTC
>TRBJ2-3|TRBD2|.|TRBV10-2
CASSDGGGRGRDTQYF
TGCGCCAGCAGTGATGGCGGGGGGAGGGGACGCGATACGCAGTATTTT
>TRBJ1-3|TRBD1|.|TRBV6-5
CASSRQGSSGNTIYF
TGTGCCAGCAGCCGACAGGGTAGCTCTGGAAACACCATATATTTT
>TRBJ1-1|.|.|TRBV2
CASSLDRSTAFF
TGTGCCAGCAGCCTCGACAGGTCTACGGCTTTCTTT
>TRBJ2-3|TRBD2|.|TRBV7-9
CASSPGLAGPTDTQYF
TGTGCCAGCAGCCCTGGACTAGCGGGGCCCACAGATACGCAGTATTTT
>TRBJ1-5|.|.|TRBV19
CASWPPQHF
TGTGCCAGTTGGCCGCCCCAGCATTTT
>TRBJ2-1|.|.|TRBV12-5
CASGYGRARWGDHNEQFF
TGTGCTAGTGGTTATGGACGGGCTAGGTGGGGAGACCACAATGAGCAGTTCTTC
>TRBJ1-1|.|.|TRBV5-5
CASSLAGSTEAFF
TGTGCCAGCAGCTTGGCGGGGAGCACTGAAGCTTTCTTT
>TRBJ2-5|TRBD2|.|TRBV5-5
CASSPRTSGGAGETQYF
TGTGCCAGCAGCCCAAGGACTAGCGGGGGGGCCGGGGAGACCCAGTACTTC
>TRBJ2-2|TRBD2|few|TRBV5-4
CASSVGTSGGFNTGELFF
TGTGCCAGCAGCGTTGGGACTAGCGGGGGCTTCAACACCGGGGAGCTGTTTTTT
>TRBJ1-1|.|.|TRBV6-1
CASRLSWGGNTEAFF
TGTGCCAGCAGGTTATCGTGGGGAGGGAACACTGAAGCTTTCTTT
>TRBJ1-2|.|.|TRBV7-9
CASSANGLDGYTF
TGTGCCAGCAGCGCGAACGGTCTTGATGGCTACACCTTC
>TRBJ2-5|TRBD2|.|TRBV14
CASSQFRSGVQETQYF
TGTGCCAGCAGTCAATTCCGTAGCGGGGTCCAAGAGACCCAGTACTTC
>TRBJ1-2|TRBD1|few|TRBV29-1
CSVARDRAGGYTF
TGCAGCGTTGCCCGGGACAGGGCAGGTGGCTACACCTTC
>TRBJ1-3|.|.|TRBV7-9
CSSSRANGNTIYF
TGTTCCAGCAGCCGAGCTAACGGAAACACCATATATTTT
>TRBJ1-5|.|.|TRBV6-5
CASSMGGPQQPQHF
TGTGCCAGCAGTATGGGGGGTCCGCAACAGCCCCAGCATTTT
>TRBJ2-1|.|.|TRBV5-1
CASSLGQGRDEQFF
TGCGCCAGCAGCTTGGGACAGGGGAGGGATGAGCAGTTCTTC
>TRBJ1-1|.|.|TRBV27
CASSSQSPGLDFGTEAFF
TGTGCCAGCAGTTCCCAAAGTCCTGGGCTGGATTTTGGAACTGAAGCTTTCTTT
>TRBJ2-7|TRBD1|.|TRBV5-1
CASSPPGTGAEQYF
TGCGCCAGCAGTCCGCCCGGGACAGGGGCCGAGCAGTACTTC
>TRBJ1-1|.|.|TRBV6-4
CASRKQTALNTEAFF
TGTGCCAGCAGAAAACAGACAGCCTTGAACACTGAAGCTTTCTTT
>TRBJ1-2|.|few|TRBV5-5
CASSLEPAQDYGYTF
TGTGCCAGCAGCTTGGAGCCCGCCCAGGACTATGGCTACACCTTC
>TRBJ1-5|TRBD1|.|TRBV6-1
CASSELTGGQPQHF
TGTGCCAGCAGTGAATTGACAGGGGGACAGCCCCAGCATTTT
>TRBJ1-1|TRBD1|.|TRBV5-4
CASSLQDRVFPEAFF
TGTGCCAGCAGCTTGCAGGACAGGGTTTTCCCTGAAGCTTTCTTT
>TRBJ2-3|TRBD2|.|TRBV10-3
CATCPRSGGTDTQYF
TGTGCCACCTGCCCAAGGAGCGGGGGCACAGATACGCAGTATTTT
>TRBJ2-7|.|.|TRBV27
CASSSDRSLSYEQYF
TGTGCCAGCAGCTCTGACAGGAGCCTCTCCTACGAGCAGTACTTC
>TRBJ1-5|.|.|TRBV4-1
CASSPRGIWNQPQHF
TGCGCCAGCAGCCCTAGGGGAATTTGGAATCAGCCCCAGCATTTT
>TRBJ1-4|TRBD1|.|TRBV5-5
CASSTPPGQGARNEKLFF
TGTGCCAGCAGCACTCCCCCGGGACAGGGGGCGCGGAATGAAAAACTGTTTTTT
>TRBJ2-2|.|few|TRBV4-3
CASSQGTNTGELFF
TGCGCCAGCAGCCAAGGTACGAACACCGGGGAGCTGTTTTTT
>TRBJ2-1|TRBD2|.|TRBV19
CASSRTSRVYNEQFF
TGTGCCAGTAGTAGGACTAGCAGGGTCTACAATGAGCAGTTCTTC
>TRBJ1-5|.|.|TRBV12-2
CASRTGEYNQPQHF
TGTGCAAGTCGCACAGGGGAATACAATCAGCCCCAGCATTTT